These 25 T cell receptor beta chains share one sample of origin, sequenced in a study of T-cell reconstitution after alpha-beta-depleted transplantation in children (dated by TCRdb to the mid-2010s). Preparation of the library involved PCR. TCRdb names Illumina HiSeq 2500 as the instrument used. Molecular barcoding was employed in the preparation of TCR libraries, with unique molecular identifiers being used to normalize TCRbeta repertoire quantification. Clones were called with MiXCR by TCRdb after fastp trimmed the public reads at Q25, and only in-frame beta chains were retained. Entries are consolidated by CDR3 protein sequence, retaining the most common genes and DNA. Counted in this sample were a few hundred thousand distinct CDR3 sequences; over 20% of them appeared once. Less than 40% of the sample lies in the top ten. The treatment or condition label here, explained by the study, means: allogeneic hematopoietic cell transplantation with graft depleted of TCRalphabeta T cells and CD19 B cells.

Sequenced here: PBMCs, sampled before TCRalphabeta/CD19-depleted stem cell transplant. The origin of the receptors is a boy under two years old with Wiskott-Aldrich syndrome, due to receive a stem cell transplant.

The J gene is TRBJ2-7, the V gene TRBV12-3 or TRBV12-4, with D unresolved. The ends were cut back, 4 bases at V and 7 bases at J, with 14 bases in the middle. The CDR3 length is 13 residues. CDR3 in amino acids: CASSSRPDTEQYF. Here the CDR3 DNA reads TGTGCCAGCAGTTCGCGCCCTGACACGGAGCAGTACTTC.

The table lists this clonotype with a few counts. The V and J genes are TRBV27 and TRBJ2-5; D perhaps matches TRBD2 (5 bases). From germline, CDR1 is MNHEY and CDR2 SMNVEV (reference sequence). Trimming left V 0 bases short and J 4 bases short, with 9 bases between. The CDR3 extends over 14 amino acids. In nucleotides, the CDR3 is TGTGCCAGCAGTTTATCGTGGGAGTTAGAGACCCAGTACTTC. Its translation is CASSLSWELETQYF.

J is TRBJ2-3 and V is TRBV10-3; D is perhaps TRBD2 (6 bases). V lost 3 bases to trimming and J lost 0 bases, with 13 bases between them. The CDR3 is made up of 16 amino acids. Germline loops: CDR1 ENHRY, CDR2 SYGVKD. CDR3 nucleotide sequence: TGTGCCATCAGTGATCCTAGCGCTACTAGCACAGATACGCAGTATTTT. Its translation is CAISDPSATSTDTQYF.

The chain recombines TRBV15 with TRBJ2-7; 8 bases map to TRBD2. The CDR3 spans 16 residues. J was trimmed by 6 bases and V by 5 bases; bases with no gene match: 15. Germline V gene sequence: CDR1 LNHNV, CDR2 YYDKDF (reference sequence). CDR3 in DNA: TGTGCCACCAGCCGGGTCCACGGGCGGGAGGAGCCCGAGCAGTACTTC. This sequence encodes CATSRVHGREEPEQYF.

The table lists this clonotype with a few counts. The chain has TRBV28 and TRBJ1-5; D perhaps matches TRBD1 (6 bases). The CDR3 is made up of 12 amino acids. Trimming left V 5 bases short and J 6 bases short, with 8 bases between. The germline V gene has CDR1 MDHEN and CDR2 SYDVKM. The DNA of the CDR3 is TGTGCCAGCAGTAGGGGGGGTCAGCCCCAGCATTTT. Translation: CASSRGGQPQHF.

V is TRBV10-3 and J is TRBJ2-1, with 9 bases identical to TRBD2. The ends lost 5 bases at V and 1 base at J; junction bases unmatched: 6. This CDR3 is 16 amino acids long. Germline lookup yields CDR1 ENHRY and CDR2 SYGVKD. The DNA of the CDR3 is TGTGCCATCAGTTTAGCGGGAGAGGGGTCCTACAATGAGCAGTTCTTC. As protein: CAISLAGEGSYNEQFF.

This chain joins TRBV11-2 and TRBJ2-3, with D possibly matching TRBD2 (6 bases). V lost 8 bases to trimming and J lost 2 bases, with 11 bases between them. Germline V CDR1 and CDR2: SGHAT, FQNNGV. The CDR3 has 13 residues. CDR3 nucleotides: TGTGCCAGCTCCCAGCGGGTCACAGATACGCAGTATTTT. Residues: CASSQRVTDTQYF.

The chain has TRBV19 and TRBJ1-5; no clear D. This CDR3 contains 12 residues. V lost 3 bases and J lost 4, with 4 bases in between. Germline lookup yields CDR1 LNHDA and CDR2 SQIVND (reference sequence). The CDR3 loop is CASSIFNQPQHF. The CDR3 DNA reads as TGTGCCAGTAGTATTTTTAATCAGCCCCAGCATTTT.

This clonotype has only a few counts. The rearrangement links TRBV2 to TRBJ2-3; 10 bases fit TRBD2. Trimming took 4 bases from V and 4 from J; bases not matched to a gene: 2. Germline V CDR1 and CDR2: SNHLY, FYNNEI. The CDR3 loop spans 14 amino acids. The CDR3 loop is CASSVLAGADTQYF. As DNA, the CDR3 is TGTGCCAGCAGTGTTCTAGCGGGAGCAGATACGCAGTATTTT.

V and J are TRBV29-1 and TRBJ2-3; D gene ambiguous. The V end lost 4 bases, the J end lost 2 bases, and 1 base lay between the germline ends. The germline CDR1 and CDR2 sequences are SQVTM and ANQGSEA. The CDR3 extends over 10 amino acids. This CDR3 reads CSVVTDTQYF. The DNA of the CDR3 is TGCAGCGTTGTCACAGATACGCAGTATTTT.

The rearrangement links TRBV5-1 to TRBJ2-1; tentative D call: TRBD1 (6 bases). The CDR3 runs to 13 residues. CDR1 is SGHRS, CDR2 YFSETQ, per germline. Trimming shortened V by 5 bases and J by 5 bases, and 11 bases separated the two germline ends. The CDR3 sequence: CASRSGDHNEQFF. Here the CDR3 DNA reads TGCGCCAGCAGGTCAGGGGATCACAATGAGCAGTTCTTC.

The rearrangement links TRBV5-1 to TRBJ2-7; D is unclear. The V end lost 0 bases, the J end lost 9 bases, and 7 bases lay between the germline ends. CDR1 SGHRS and CDR2 YFSETQ come from the germline V gene. The CDR3 spans 11 residues. The CDR3 reads CASSLDGAQYF. For the CDR3, the DNA is TGCGCCAGCAGCTTGGATGGTGCGCAGTACTTC.

J is TRBJ1-1 and V is TRBV27; TRBD1 matches at 8 bases. CDR1 and CDR2 (germline): MNHEY, SMNVEV (reference sequence). Trimming cost V 8 bases and J 1 base; bases outside gene matches: 18. The CDR3 is 18 residues long. The CDR3 loop is CASGSTRTGLVRNTEAFF. The CDR3 region has the DNA TGTGCCAGCGGGTCTACCAGGACAGGGTTGGTTAGGAACACTGAAGCTTTCTTT.

This clonotype has just a few counts. This chain uses TRBV24-1 with TRBJ2-5; D is uncertain. Germline assignment: CDR1 KGHDR and CDR2 SFDVKD. V shed 5 bases and J shed 3 bases, with 18 bases lying between them. The CDR3 covers 16 residues. The CDR3 nucleotides are TGTGCCACCAGTGCTGGCCGAATCTTCCGAGAAGAGACCCAGTACTTC. Translating it yields CATSAGRIFREETQYF.

The V gene is TRBV28, the J gene TRBJ2-7, with TRBD2 identical over 8 bases. This CDR3 has 14 amino acids. The trim removed 8 bases at V and 0 bases at J, leaving 6 bases unmatched. Germline V lookup: CDR1 MDHEN, CDR2 SYDVKM. In nucleotides, the CDR3 is TGTGCCAGCTCGGGCGGGGGGAGCTCCTACGAGCAGTACTTC. Its translation: CASSGGGSSYEQYF.

The rearrangement uses TRBV5-1 and TRBJ2-7; 10 bases are shared with TRBD2. Germline V gene data show CDR1 as SGHRS and CDR2 as YFSETQ. The CDR3 has 15 amino acids. V was pared by 4 bases and J by 7 bases, with 11 bases of the junction left unmatched. As DNA, the CDR3 is TGCGCCAGCAGCCAAATCCTAGCGGGAGTTCAGGAGCAGTACTTC. Protein sequence: CASSQILAGVQEQYF.

This clonotype turned up a few times. This chain links TRBV5-1 with TRBJ2-4, with D possibly being TRBD1 (5 bases). There are 14 residues in the CDR3. Looked up from germline, CDR1 is SGHRS and CDR2 is YFSETQ. Trimming removed 5 bases from V and 0 bases from J, with 9 bases in between. CDR3: CASSQGSAKNIQYF. Here the CDR3 DNA reads TGCGCCAGCAGTCAGGGATCAGCCAAAAACATTCAGTACTTC.

The CDR3 loop reads CASSQRTVAGELFF. The CDR3 coding sequence is TGTGCCAGCAGCCAAAGGACCGTTGCCGGGGAGCTGTTTTTT. The chain employs TRBV9 and TRBJ2-2, with D uncertain. Trimming shortened V by 4 bases and J by 6 bases, and 13 bases separated the two germline ends. The CDR3 is 14 residues long. In germline, CDR1 is SGDLS, CDR2 YYNGEE.

This chain links TRBV5-1 with TRBJ2-4; the D gene could be TRBD1 or TRBD2 (5 bases each). The CDR3 consists of 17 residues. Deletions cut 0 bases from V and 0 bases from J, with 13 bases between. CDR1 is SGHRS, CDR2 YFSETQ, per germline. In nucleotides, the CDR3 is TGCGCCAGCAGCTTGGGCCCGGGGACGGAAGCCAAAAACATTCAGTACTTC. It translates to CASSLGPGTEAKNIQYF.

This clonotype appeared a few times. This chain links TRBV7-3 with TRBJ2-1; the D is unclear. The CDR3 is 15 residues long. The germline V gene has CDR1 SGHTA and CDR2 FQGTGA. Trimming shortened V by 5 bases and J by 2 bases, and 13 bases separated the two germline ends. CDR3 amino acids: CASSPAPRTYNEQFF. In DNA, the CDR3 is TGTGCCAGCAGCCCGGCACCTAGGACCTACAATGAGCAGTTCTTC.

This clonotype was picked up a small number of times. The chain employs TRBV7-8 and TRBJ2-3, with 13 bases aligning to TRBD2. The germline V gene encodes CDR1 SGHVS and CDR2 FQNEAQ. The CDR3 consists of 16 residues. The V segment lost 1 base and the J segment 4 bases; nucleotides outside the gene matches: 2. In nucleotides, the CDR3 is TGTGCCAGCAGCTTAGGACTAGCGGGAGGTCCAGATACGCAGTATTTT. Amino acid sequence: CASSLGLAGGPDTQYF.

This clonotype turned up a few times. V is TRBV15 and J is TRBJ2-1; 10 positions agree with TRBD2. Trimming removed 2 bases from V and 8 bases from J; junction bases left unmatched: 6. CDR1 LNHNV and CDR2 YYDKDF come from the germline V gene (reference sequence). The CDR3 sequence is 15 residues long. The DNA of the CDR3 is TGTGCCACCAGCAGATCAGCGGGAGGGGATTATGAGCAGTTCTTC. Encoded protein: CATSRSAGGDYEQFF.

This clonotype was counted a few times. V is TRBV12-3 or TRBV12-4 and J is TRBJ2-2; perhaps TRBD1 as D (6 bases). V was cut by 3 bases and J by 6 bases, with 14 bases left in between. This CDR3 is 15 amino acids long. The CDR3 sequence is CASSFTGKSSGELFF. The CDR3 DNA reads as TGTGCCAGCAGTTTTACAGGGAAGTCATCCGGGGAGCTGTTTTTT.

The chain links TRBV20-1 to TRBJ2-5, with unresolved D. The V end lost 3 bases, the J end lost 0 bases, and 5 bases lay between the germline ends. Germline CDR1 is DFQATT and CDR2 is SNEGSKA (reference sequence). The CDR3 consists of 12 residues. The CDR3 region is CSARYNQETQYF. CDR3 coding DNA: TGCAGTGCTAGGTATAACCAAGAGACCCAGTACTTC.

Regarding this clonotype: At one boundary the junction diverges from the germline segment, which might be a read error. The J gene is TRBJ2-2, the V gene TRBV5-1; tentative D call: TRBD1 (6 bases). This CDR3 is 13 amino acids long. Germline V gene sequence: CDR1 SGHRS, CDR2 YFSETQ. The CDR3 DNA reads as TGTGCCAGCAGCTTAACAGGGCCAGGGGAGCTGTTTTTT. This gives the protein CASSLTGPGELFF.